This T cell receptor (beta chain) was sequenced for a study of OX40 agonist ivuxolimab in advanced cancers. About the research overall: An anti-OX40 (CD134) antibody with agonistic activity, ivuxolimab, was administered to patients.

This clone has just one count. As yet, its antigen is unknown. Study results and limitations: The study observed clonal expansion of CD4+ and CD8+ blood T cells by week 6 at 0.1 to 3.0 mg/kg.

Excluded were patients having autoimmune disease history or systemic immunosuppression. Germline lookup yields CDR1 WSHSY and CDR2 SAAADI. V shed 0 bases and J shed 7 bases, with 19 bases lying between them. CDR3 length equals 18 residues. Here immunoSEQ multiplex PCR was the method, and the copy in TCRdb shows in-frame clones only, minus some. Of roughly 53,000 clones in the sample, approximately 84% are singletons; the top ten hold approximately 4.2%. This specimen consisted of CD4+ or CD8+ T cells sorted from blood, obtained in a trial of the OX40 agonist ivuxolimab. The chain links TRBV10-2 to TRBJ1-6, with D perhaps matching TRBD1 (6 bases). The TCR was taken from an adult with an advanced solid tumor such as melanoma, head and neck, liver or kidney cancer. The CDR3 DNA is TGCGCCAGCAGTGAGTCGGGGCCACTTGGGGGCCTGAATTCACCCCTCCACTTT. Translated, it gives CASSESGPLGGLNSPLHF.